This T cell receptor beta chain was profiled in a study of T cell repertoires in cytomegalovirus infection. Each CDR3 protein is one row after TCRdb ran MiXCR on the reads. This table holds a few hundred thousand distinct CDR3 sequences, roughly 10% found once. Germline V gene sequence: CDR1 LNHNV, CDR2 YYDKDF (reference sequence). CDR3 length equals 15 residues. V was pared by 1 base and J by 0 bases, with 9 bases between. This sequence originates from a human donor in good health (CMV status not recorded). Some clones in this sample may be carry-over from other donors' samples. The gene calls are TRBV15 and TRBJ1-1; D not certain. Source material: PBMCs. The DNA for the CDR3 is TGTGCCACCAGCAGAGGACCAGACATGAACACTGAAGCTTTCTTT. Encoded protein: CATSRGPDMNTEAFF. Full variable domain (rest looked up from reference TRBV15 and TRBJ1-1): DAMVIQNPRYQVTQFGKPVTLSCSQTLNHNVMYWYQQKSSQAPKLLFHYYDKDFNNEADTPDNFQSRRPNTSFCFLDIRSPGLGDTAMYLCATSRGPDMNTEAFFGQGTRLTVV.